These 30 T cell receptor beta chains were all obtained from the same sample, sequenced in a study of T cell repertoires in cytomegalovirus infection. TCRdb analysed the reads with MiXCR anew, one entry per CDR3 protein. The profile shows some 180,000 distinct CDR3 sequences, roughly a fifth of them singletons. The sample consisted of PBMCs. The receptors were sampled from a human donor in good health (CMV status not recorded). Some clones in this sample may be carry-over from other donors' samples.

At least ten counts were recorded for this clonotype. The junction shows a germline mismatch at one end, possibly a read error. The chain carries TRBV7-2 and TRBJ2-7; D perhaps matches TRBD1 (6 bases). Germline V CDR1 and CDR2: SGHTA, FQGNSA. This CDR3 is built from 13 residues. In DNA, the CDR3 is TGTGCCAGCAGCCCCTTAGCCGGGACACTGGATGTGTTC. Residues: CASSPLAGTLDVF.

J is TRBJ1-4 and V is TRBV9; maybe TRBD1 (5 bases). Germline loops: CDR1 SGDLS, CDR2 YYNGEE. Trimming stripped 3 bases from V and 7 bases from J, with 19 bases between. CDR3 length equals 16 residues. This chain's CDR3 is CASSAGKGRVREKLFF. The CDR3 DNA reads TGTGCCAGCAGCGCAGGGAAGGGGAGGGTTCGTGAAAAACTGTTTTTT. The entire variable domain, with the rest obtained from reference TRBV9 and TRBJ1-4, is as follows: DSGVTQTPKHLITATGQRVTLRCSPRSGDLSVYWYQQSLDQGLQFLIQYYNGEERAKGNILERFSAQQFPDLHSELNLSSLELGDSALYFCASSAGKGRVREKLFFGSGTQLSVL.

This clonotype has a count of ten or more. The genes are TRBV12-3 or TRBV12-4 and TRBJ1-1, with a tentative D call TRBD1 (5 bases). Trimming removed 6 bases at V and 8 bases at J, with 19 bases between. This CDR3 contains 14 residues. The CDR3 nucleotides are TGTGCCAGCAGCCGCCGGGACGTTCAAAGCGAAGCTTTCTTT. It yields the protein CASSRRDVQSEAFF.

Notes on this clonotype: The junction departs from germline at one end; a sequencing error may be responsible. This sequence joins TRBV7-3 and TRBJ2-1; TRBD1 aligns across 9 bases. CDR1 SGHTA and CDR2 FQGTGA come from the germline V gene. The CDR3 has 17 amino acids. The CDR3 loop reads CASSLTGTGSSYKEQFF. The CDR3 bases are TGTGCCAGCAGCTTAACTGGGACAGGGAGCTCCTACAAGGAGCAGTTCTTC. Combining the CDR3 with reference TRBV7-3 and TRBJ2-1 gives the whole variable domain GAGVSQTPSNKVTEKGKYVELRCDPISGHTALYWYRQSLGQGPEFLIYFQGTGAADDSGLPNDRFFAVRPEGSVSTLKIQRTERGDSAVYLCASSLTGTGSSYKEQFFGPGTRLTVL.

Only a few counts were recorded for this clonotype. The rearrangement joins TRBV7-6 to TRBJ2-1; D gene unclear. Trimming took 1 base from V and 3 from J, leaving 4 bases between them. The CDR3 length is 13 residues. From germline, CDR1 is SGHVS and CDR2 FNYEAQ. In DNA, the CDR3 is TGTGCCAGCAGCTTAGTGAACTACAATGAGCAGTTCTTC. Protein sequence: CASSLVNYNEQFF.

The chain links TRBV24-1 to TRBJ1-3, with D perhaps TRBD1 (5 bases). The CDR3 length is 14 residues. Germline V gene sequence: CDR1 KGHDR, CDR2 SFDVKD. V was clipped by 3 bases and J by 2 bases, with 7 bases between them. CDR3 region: CATSDPTAGNTIYF. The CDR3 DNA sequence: TGTGCCACCAGTGATCCGACAGCTGGAAACACCATATATTTT.

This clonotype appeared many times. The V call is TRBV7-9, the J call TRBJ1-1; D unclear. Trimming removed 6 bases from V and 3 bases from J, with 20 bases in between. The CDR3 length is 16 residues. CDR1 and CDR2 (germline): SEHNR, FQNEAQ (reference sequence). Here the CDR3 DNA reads TGTGCCAGCAGTTCCCGAACCTCCGGACTGGACACTGAAGCTTTCTTT. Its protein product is CASSSRTSGLDTEAFF.

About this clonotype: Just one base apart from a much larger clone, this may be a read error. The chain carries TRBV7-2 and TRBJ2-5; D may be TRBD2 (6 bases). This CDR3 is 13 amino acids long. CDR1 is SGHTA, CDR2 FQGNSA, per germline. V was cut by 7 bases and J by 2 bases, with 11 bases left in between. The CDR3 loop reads CASTKRVQETQYF. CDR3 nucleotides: TGTGCCAGCACAAAGCGGGTACAAGAGACCCAGTACTTC.

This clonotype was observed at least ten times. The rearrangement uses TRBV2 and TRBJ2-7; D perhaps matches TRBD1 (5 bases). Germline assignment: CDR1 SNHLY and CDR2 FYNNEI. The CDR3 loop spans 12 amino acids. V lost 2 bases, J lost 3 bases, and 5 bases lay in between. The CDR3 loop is CASSEQGYEQYF. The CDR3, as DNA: TGTGCCAGCAGTGAACAGGGCTACGAGCAGTACTTC.

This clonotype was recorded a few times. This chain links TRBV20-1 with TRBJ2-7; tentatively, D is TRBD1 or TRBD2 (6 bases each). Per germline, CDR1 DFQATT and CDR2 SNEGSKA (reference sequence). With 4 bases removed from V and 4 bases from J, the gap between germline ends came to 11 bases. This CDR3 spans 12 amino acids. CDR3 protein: CSAKGGRYEQYF. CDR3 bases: TGCAGTGCTAAGGGGGGCAGGTACGAGCAGTACTTC.

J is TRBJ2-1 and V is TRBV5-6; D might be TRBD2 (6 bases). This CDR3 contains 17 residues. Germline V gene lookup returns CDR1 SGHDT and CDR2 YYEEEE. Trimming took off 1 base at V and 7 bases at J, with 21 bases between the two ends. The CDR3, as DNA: TGTGCCAGCAGCTTGCGGTCCACAGGACCGGGAGTGAATGAGCAGTTCTTC. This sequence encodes CASSLRSTGPGVNEQFF.

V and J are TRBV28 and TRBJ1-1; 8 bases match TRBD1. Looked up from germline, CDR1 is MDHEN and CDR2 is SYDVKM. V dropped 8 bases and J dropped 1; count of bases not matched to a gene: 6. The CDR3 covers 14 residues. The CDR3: CASGTTGGNTEAFF. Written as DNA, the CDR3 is TGTGCCAGCGGAACTACAGGGGGGAACACTGAAGCTTTCTTT.

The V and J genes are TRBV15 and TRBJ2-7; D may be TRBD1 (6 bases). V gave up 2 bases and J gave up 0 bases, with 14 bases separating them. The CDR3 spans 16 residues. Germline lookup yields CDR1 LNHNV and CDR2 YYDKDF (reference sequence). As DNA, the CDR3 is TGTGCCACCAGCAGAAGGGAAGACAGGACCTCCTACGAGCAGTACTTC. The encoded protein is CATSRREDRTSYEQYF. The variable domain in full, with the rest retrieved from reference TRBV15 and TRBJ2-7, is DAMVIQNPRYQVTQFGKPVTLSCSQTLNHNVMYWYQQKSSQAPKLLFHYYDKDFNNEADTPDNFQSRRPNTSFCFLDIRSPGLGDTAMYLCATSRREDRTSYEQYFGPGTRLTVT.

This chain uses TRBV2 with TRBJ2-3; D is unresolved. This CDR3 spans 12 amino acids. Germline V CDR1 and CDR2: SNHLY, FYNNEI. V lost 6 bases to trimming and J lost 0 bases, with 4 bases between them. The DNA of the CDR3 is TGTGCCAGCAGGCCGAGCACAGATACGCAGTATTTT. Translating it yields CASRPSTDTQYF.

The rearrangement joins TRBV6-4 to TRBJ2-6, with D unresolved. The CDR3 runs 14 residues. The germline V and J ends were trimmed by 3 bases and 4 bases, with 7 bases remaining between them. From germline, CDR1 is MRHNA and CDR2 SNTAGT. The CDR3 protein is CASSDSVGANVLTF. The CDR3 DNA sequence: TGTGCCAGCAGTGATTCGGTCGGGGCCAACGTCCTGACTTTC.

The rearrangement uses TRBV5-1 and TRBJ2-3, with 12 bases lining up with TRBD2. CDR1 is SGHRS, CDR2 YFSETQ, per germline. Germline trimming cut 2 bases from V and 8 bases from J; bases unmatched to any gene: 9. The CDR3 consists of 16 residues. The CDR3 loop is CASSFSLAGGEGTQYF. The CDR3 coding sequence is TGCGCCAGCAGCTTTTCGCTAGCGGGGGGGGAAGGTACGCAGTATTTT.

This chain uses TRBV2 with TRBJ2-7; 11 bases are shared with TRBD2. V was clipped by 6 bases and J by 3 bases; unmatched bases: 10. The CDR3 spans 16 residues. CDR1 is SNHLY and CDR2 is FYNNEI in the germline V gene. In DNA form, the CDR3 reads TGTGCCAGCAGGGAGGGGACTAGCGGACGTCTCTACGAGCAGTACTTC. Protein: CASREGTSGRLYEQYF. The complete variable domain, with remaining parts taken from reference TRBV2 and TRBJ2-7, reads EPEVTQTPSHQVTQMGQEVILRCVPISNHLYFYWYRQILGQKVEFLVSFYNNEISEKSEIFDDQFSVERPDGSNFTLKIRSTKLEDSAMYFCASREGTSGRLYEQYFGPGTRLTVT.

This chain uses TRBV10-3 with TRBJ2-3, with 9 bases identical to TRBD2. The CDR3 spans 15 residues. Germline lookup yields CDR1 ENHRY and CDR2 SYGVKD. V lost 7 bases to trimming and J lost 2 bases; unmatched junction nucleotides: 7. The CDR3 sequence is CAITVSGGPTDTQYF. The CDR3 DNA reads TGTGCCATCACTGTAAGCGGGGGGCCCACAGATACGCAGTATTTT.

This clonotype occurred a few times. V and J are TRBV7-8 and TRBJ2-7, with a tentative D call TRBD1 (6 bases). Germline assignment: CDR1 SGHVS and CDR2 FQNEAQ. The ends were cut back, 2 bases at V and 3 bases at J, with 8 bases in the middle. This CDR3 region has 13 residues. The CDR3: CASSLWDIYEQYF. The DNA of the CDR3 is TGTGCCAGCAGCTTATGGGACATCTACGAGCAGTACTTC.

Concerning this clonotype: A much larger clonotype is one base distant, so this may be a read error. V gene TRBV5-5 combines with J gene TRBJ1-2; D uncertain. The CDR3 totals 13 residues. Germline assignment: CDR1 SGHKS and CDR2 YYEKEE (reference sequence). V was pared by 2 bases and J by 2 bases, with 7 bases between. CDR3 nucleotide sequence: TGTGCCAGCAGCTTTGTCGGAAACTATGGCTACACCTTC. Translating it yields CASSFVGNYGYTF.

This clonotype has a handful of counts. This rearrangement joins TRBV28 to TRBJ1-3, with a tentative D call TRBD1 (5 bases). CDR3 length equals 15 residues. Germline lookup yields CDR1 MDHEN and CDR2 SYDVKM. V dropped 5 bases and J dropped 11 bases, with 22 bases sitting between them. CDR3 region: CASSPRGSPVSSIYF. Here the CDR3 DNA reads TGTGCCAGCAGTCCCCGGGGCAGTCCGGTCTCCTCCATATATTTT.

As DNA, the CDR3 is TGCAGCGTCGCAGCCGGGACAGGGACTAGCAATCAGCCCCAGCATTTT. It encodes CSVAAGTGTSNQPQHF. The rearrangement links TRBV29-1 to TRBJ1-5; 9 bases are a match to TRBD1. V was pared by 6 bases and J by 0 bases, with 9 bases of the junction left unmatched. Germline CDR1 and CDR2: SQVTM and ANQGSEA. The CDR3 has 16 residues.

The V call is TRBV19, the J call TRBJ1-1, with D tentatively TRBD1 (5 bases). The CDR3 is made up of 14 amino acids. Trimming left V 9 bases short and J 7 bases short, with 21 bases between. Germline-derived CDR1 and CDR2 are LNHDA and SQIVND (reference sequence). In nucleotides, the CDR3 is TGTGCCAGCCAAATTGGGTATCAGGGTGGTGAAGCTTTCTTT. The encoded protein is CASQIGYQGGEAFF.

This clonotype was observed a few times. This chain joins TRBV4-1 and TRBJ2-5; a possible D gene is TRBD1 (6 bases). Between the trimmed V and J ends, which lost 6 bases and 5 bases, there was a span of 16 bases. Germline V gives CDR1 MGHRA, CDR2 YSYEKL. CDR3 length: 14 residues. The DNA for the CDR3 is TGCGCCAGCAGTCACGACACAGGGACGGAGACCCAGTACTTC. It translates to CASSHDTGTETQYF.

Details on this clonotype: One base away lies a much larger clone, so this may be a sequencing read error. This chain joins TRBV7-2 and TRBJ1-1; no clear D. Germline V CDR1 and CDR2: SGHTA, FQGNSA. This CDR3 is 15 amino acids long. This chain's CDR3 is CASILPRSWKTEAFF. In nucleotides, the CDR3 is TGTGCCAGCATCTTACCCCGGAGCTGGAAGACTGAAGCTTTCTTT. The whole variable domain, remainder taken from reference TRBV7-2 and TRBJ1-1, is GAGVSQSPSNKVTEKGKDVELRCDPISGHTALYWYRQSLGQGLEFLIYFQGNSAPDKSGLPSDRFSAERTGGSVSTLTIQRTQQEDSAVYLCASILPRSWKTEAFFGQGTRLTVV.

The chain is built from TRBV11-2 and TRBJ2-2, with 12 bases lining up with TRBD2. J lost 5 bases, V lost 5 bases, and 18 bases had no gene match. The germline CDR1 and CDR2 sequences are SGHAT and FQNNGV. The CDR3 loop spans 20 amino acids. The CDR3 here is CASSLTAPTSGSFGTGELFF. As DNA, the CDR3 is TGTGCCAGCAGCCTTACCGCCCCGACTAGCGGGAGTTTTGGGACCGGGGAGCTGTTTTTT.

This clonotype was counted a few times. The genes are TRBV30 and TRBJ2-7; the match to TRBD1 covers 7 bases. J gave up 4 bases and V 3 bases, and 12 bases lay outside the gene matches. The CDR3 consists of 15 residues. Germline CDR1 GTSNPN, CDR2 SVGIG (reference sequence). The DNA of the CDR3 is TGTGCCTGGAGCGACACCGGGACAGCATCTTACGAGCAGTACTTC. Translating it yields CAWSDTGTASYEQYF. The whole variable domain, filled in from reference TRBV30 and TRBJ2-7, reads SQTIHQWPATLVQPVGSPLSLECTVEGTSNPNLYWYRQAAGRGLQLLFYSVGIGQISSEVPQNLSASRPQDRQFILSSKKLLLSDSGFYLCAWSDTGTASYEQYFGPGTRLTVT.

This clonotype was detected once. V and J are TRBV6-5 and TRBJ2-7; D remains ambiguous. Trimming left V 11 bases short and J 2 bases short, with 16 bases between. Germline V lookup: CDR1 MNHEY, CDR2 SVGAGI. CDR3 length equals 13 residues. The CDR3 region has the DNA TGTGCCTCCGTGAGCCCGGTGACCTACGAGCAGTACTTC. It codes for CASVSPVTYEQYF.

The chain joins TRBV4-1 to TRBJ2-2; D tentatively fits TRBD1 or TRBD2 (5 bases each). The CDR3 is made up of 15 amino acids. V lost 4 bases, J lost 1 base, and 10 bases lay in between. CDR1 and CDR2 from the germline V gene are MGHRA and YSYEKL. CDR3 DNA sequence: TGCGCCAGCAGCCTATCGGGGCAGAACACCGGGGAGCTGTTTTTT. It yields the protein CASSLSGQNTGELFF.

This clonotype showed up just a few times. The DNA of the CDR3 is TGTGCCAGCAGTGAATATGCCTCTCCCGGGGACAGGGGGCAGGAGACCCAGTACTTC. This codes for CASSEYASPGDRGQETQYF. The chain couples TRBV25-1 to TRBJ2-5, with 12 bases matching TRBD1. The V and J ends lost 0 bases and 5 bases, in that order; junction bases with no gene match: 13. The CDR3 totals 19 residues. Germline V CDR1 and CDR2: MGHDK, SYGVNS.